This TCR beta chain was sequenced in a study of blood T cell repertoires in COVID-19. The repertoire was sequenced with immunoSEQ multiplex PCR; TCRdb's copy has only in-frame clones and lacks some. The table shows about 33,000 clones, with around 83% occurring only once. Between the trimmed V and J ends, which lost 7 bases and 5 bases, there was a span of 12 bases. This CDR3 has 12 amino acids. This clonotype was obtained from a human donor in a cohort sampled during active COVID-19. Sequenced material: peripheral blood. The chain is built from TRBV6-7 and TRBJ2-7; possibly TRBD1 for D (6 bases). TRBV6-7 is an ORF, and what it does is uncertain. The CDR3 loop is CASTGQSHEQYF. The CDR3 DNA reads as TGTGCCAGCACTGGACAGAGCCACGAGCAGTACTTC.